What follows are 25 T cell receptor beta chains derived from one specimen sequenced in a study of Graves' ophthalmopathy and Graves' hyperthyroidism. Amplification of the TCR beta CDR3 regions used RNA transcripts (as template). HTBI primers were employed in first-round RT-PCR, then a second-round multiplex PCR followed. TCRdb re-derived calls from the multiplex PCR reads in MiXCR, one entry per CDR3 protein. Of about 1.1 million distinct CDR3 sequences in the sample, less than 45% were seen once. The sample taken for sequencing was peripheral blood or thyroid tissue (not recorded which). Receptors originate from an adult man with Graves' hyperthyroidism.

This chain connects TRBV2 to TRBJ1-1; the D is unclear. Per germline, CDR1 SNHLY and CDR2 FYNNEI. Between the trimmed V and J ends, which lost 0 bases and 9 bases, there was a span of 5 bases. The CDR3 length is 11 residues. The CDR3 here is CASSEANKAFF. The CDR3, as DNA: TGTGCCAGCAGTGAAGCGAATAAAGCTTTCTTT.

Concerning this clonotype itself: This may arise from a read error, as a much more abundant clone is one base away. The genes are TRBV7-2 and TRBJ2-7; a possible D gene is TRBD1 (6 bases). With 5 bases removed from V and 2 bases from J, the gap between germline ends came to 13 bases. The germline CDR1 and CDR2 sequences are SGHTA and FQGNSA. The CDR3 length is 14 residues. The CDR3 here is CASSPDSGPYEQYF. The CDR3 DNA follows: TGTGCCAGCAGCCCGGACAGTGGGCCCTACGAGCAGTACTTC.

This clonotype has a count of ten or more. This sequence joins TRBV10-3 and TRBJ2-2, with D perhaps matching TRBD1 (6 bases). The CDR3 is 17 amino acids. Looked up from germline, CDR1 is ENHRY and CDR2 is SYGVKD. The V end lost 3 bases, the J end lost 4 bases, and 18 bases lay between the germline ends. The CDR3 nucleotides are TGTGCCATCAGTGAAATCCCAGGGGCCTCCGGCACCGGGGAGCTGTTTTTT. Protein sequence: CAISEIPGASGTGELFF.

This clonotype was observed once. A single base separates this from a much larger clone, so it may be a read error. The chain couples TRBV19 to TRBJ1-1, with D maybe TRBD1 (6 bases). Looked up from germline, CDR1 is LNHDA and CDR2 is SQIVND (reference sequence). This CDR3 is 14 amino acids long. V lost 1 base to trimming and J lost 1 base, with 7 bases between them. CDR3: CASSIADRNTEAFF. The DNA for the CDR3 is TGTGCCAGTAGTATAGCGGACAGGAACACTGAAGCTTTCTTT.

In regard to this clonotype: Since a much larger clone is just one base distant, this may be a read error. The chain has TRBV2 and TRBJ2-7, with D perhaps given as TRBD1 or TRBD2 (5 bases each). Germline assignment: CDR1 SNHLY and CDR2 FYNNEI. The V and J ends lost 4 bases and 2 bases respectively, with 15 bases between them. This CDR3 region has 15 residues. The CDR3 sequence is CASSGLGRGPYEQYF. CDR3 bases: TGTGCCAGCAGTGGCCTGGGAAGGGGACCCTACGAGCAGTACTTC. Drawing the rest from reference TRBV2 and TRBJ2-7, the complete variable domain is EPEVTQTPSHQVTQMGQEVILRCVPISNHLYFYWYRQILGQKVEFLVSFYNNEISEKSEIFDDQFSVERPDGSNFTLKIRSTKLEDSAMYFCASSGLGRGPYEQYFGPGTRLTVT.

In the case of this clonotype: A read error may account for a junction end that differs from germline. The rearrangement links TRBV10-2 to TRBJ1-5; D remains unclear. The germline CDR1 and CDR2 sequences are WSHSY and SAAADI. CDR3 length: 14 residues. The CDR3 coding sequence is TGTGCCAGCAGTCCGGGGTCGGGCTATCAGCCCCAGCATTTT. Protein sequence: CASSPGSGYQPQHF.

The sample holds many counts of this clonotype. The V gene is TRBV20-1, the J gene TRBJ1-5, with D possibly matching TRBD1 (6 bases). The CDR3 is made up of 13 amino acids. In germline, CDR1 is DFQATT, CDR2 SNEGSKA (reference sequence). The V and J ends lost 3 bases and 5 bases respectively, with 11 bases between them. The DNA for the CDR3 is TGCAGTGCTAGCCCGACAGGAGATCAGCCCCAGCATTTT. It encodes CSASPTGDQPQHF.

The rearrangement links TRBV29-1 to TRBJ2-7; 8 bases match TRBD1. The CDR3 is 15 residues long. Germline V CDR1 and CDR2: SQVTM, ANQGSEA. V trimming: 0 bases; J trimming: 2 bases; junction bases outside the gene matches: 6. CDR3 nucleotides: TGCAGCGTTGAAGAGTCCGGGACAGGCACCTACGAGCAGTACTTC. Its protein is CSVEESGTGTYEQYF.

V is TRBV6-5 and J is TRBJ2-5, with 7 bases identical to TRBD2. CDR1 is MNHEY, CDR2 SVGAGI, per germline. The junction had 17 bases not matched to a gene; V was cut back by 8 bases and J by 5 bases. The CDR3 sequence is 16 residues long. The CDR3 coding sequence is TGTGCCAGCGGGACTGCCTCGACGGGAGGAGGGGAGACCCAGTACTTC. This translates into CASGTASTGGGETQYF.

The CDR3 is CSLARGLNYGYTF. CDR3 bases: TGCAGCTTAGCGAGGGGGCTTAACTATGGCTACACCTTC. The chain links TRBV29-1 to TRBJ1-2; 7 bases fit TRBD1. The V gene's germline CDR1 is SQVTM and CDR2 ANQGSEA. CDR3 length equals 13 residues. V lost 8 bases to trimming and J lost 1 base; unmatched junction nucleotides: 7.

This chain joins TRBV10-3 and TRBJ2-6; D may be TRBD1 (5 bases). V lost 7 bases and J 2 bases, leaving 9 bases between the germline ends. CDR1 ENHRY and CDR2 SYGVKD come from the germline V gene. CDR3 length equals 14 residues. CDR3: CAITEDTGANVLTF. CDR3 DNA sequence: TGTGCCATCACCGAGGACACTGGGGCCAACGTCCTGACTTTC.

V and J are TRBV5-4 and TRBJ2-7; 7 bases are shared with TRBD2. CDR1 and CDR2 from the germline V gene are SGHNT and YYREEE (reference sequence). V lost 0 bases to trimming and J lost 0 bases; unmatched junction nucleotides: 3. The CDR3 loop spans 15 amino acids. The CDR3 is CASSLGLANSYEQYF. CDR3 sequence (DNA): TGTGCCAGCAGCTTGGGACTAGCCAACTCCTACGAGCAGTACTTC. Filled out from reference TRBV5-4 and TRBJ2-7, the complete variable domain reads ETGVTQSPTHLIKTRGQQVTLRCSSQSGHNTVSWYQQALGQGPQFIFQYYREEENGRGNFPPRFSGLQFPNYSSELNVNALELDDSALYLCASSLGLANSYEQYFGPGTRLTVT.

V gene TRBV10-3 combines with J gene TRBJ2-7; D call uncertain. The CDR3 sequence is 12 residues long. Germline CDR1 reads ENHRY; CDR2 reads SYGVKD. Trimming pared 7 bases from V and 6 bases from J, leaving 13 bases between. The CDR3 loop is CAITKGPSEQYF. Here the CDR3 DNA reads TGTGCCATCACCAAAGGGCCTAGCGAGCAGTACTTC.

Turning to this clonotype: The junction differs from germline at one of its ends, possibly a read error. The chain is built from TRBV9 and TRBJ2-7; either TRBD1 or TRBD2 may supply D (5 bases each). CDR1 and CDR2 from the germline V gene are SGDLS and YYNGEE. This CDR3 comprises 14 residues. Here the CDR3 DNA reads TGTGCCAGCAGTGACCGGGACGGAGAATACGAGCAGTGCTTC. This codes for CASSDRDGEYEQCF.

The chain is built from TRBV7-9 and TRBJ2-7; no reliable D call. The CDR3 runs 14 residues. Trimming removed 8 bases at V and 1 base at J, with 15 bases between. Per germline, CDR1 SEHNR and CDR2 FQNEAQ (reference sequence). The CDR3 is CASGSTKGSYEQYF. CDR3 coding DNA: TGTGCCAGCGGTTCAACGAAGGGTTCCTACGAGCAGTACTTC.

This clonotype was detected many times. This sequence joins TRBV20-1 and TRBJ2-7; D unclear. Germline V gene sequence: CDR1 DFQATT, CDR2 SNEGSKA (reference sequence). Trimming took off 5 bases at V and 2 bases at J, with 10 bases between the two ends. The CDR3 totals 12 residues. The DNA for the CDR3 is TGCAGTGCTTCCCTGGCGGCCTACGAGCAGTACTTC. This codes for CSASLAAYEQYF.

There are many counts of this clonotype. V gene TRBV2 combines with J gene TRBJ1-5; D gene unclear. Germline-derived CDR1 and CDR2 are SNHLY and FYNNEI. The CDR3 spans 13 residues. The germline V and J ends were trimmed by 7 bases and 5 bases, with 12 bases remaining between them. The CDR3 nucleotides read TGTGCCAGCACCCTCATTGGTGATCAGCCCCAGCATTTT. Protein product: CASTLIGDQPQHF.

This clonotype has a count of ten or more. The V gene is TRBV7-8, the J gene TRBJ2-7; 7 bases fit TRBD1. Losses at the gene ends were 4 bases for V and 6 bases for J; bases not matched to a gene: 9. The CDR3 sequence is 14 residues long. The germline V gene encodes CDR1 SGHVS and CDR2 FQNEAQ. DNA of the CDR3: TGTGCCAGCAGCTCCACACAGGGGTTTCGCGAGCAGTACTTC. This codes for CASSSTQGFREQYF.

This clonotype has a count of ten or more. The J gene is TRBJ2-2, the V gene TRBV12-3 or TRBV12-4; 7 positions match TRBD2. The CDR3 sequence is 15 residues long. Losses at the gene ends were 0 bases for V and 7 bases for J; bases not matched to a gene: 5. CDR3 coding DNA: TGTGCCAGCAGTTTAGCGGGAGGGCTTAGCGGGGAGCTGTTTTTT. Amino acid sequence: CASSLAGGLSGELFF.

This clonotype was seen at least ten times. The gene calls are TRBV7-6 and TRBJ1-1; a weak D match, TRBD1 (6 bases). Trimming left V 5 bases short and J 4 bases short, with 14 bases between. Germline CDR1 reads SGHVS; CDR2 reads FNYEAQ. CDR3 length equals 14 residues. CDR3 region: CASSPGDAGTEAFF. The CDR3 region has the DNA TGTGCCAGCAGCCCAGGGGACGCGGGCACTGAAGCTTTCTTT.

The CDR3 is CSAKTRRGNQPQHF. The CDR3 DNA follows: TGCAGTGCTAAAACTCGCAGGGGCAATCAGCCCCAGCATTTT. The chain recombines TRBV20-1 with TRBJ1-5; D possibly corresponds to TRBD1 (5 bases). V lost 4 bases to trimming and J lost 2 bases, with 12 bases between them. This CDR3 is built from 14 residues. Germline CDR1 and CDR2: DFQATT and SNEGSKA (reference sequence).

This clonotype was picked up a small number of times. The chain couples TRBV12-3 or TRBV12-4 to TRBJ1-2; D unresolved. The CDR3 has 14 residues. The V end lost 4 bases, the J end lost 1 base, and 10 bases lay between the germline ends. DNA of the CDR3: TGTGCCAGCAGTTATGGAGGGCTTAACTATGGCTACACCTTC. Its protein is CASSYGGLNYGYTF.

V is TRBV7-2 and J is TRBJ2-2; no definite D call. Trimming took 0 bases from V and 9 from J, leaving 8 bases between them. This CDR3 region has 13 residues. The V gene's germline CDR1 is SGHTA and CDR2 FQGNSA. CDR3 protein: CASSLAWCRELFF. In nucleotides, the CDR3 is TGTGCCAGCAGCTTAGCTTGGTGCCGGGAGCTGTTTTTT. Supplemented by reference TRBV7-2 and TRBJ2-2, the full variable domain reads GAGVSQSPSNKVTEKGKDVELRCDPISGHTALYWYRQSLGQGLEFLIYFQGNSAPDKSGLPSDRFSAERTGGSVSTLTIQRTQQEDSAVYLCASSLAWCRELFFGEGSRLTVL.

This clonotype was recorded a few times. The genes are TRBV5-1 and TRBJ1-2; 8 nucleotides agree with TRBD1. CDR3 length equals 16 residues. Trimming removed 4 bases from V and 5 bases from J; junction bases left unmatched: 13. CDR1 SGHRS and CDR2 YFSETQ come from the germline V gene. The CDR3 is CASSSSRTGSPYGYTF. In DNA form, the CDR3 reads TGCGCCAGCAGCAGTTCCCGGACAGGGTCTCCTTATGGCTACACCTTC.

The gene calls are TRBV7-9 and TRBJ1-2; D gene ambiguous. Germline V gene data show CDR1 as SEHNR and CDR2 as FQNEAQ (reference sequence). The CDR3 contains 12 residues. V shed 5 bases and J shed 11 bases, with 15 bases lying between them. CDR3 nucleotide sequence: TGTGCCAGCAGCGCCCCGCAGGCCAAGTACACCTTC. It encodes CASSAPQAKYTF.